This TCR beta chain was identified in a study of early T cells in non-severe SARS-CoV-2 infection. The overall study: Sequencing was performed on bulk RNA from unsorted whole blood, leaving chains unpaired.

Study outcomes and limitations: Clonotype matching in VDJdb favored anti-spike CD8 responses and did not capture private and CD4 specificities.

Individually, cDNA molecules had unique molecular identifiers attached to them. MiXCR was run by TCRdb on the 5' RACE reads, yielding one entry per CDR3 protein. The sample shows about 64,000 distinct CDR3 sequences, 10% to 12% of them seen only once. This CDR3 comprises 13 residues. V was pared by 5 bases and J by 7 bases, with 12 bases between. Germline V gene lookup returns CDR1 SGHVS and CDR2 FQNEAQ. Only a few counts were recorded for this clonotype. Its antigen is currently unknown. This material consisted of whole blood, taken at baseline. The chain couples TRBV7-8 to TRBJ1-5; D is ambiguous. This TCR was recovered from an adult who was a healthcare worker with PCR-confirmed SARS-CoV-2 infection or an uninfected control (not recorded which). In DNA, the CDR3 is TGTGCCAGCAGCACCCAGATGGGACAGCCCCAGCATTTT. Its translation is CASSTQMGQPQHF.